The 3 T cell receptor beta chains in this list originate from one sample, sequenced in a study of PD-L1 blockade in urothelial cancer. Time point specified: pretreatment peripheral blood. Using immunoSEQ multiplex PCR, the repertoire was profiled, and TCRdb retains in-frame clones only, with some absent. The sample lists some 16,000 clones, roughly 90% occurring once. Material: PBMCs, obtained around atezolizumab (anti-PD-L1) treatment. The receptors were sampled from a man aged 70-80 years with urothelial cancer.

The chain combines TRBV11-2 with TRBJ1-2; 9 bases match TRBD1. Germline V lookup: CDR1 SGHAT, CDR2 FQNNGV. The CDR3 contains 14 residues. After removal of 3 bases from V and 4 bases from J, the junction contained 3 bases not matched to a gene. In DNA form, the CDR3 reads TGTGCCAGCAGCTTGGAGGACAGGGGCTATGGCTACACCTTC. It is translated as CASSLEDRGYGYTF.

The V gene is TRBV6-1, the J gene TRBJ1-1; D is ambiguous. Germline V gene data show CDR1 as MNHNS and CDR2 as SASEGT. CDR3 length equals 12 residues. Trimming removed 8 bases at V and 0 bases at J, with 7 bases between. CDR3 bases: TGTGCCAGCCGGTCTATGAACACTGAAGCTTTCTTT. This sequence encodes CASRSMNTEAFF.

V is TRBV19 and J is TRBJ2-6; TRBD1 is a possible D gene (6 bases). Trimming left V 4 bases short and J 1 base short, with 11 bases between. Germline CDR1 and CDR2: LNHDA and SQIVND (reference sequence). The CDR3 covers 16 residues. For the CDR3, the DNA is TGTGCCAGTAGTAGGGGGCTGACTTCTGGGGCCAACGTCCTGACTTTC. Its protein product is CASSRGLTSGANVLTF. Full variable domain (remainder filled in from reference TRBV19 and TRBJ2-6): DGGITQSPKYLFRKEGQNVTLSCEQNLNHDAMYWYRQDPGQGLRLIYYSQIVNDFQKGDIAEGYSVSREKKESFPLTVTSAQKNPTAFYLCASSRGLTSGANVLTFGAGSRLTVL.